The next 23 T cell receptor beta chains were all read from a single sample in a study of shared clonotypes between healthy human individuals. Profiling relied on immunoSEQ multiplex PCR, and the TCRdb table lists in-frame clones only, not all of them. The data hold about 530,000 clones, with about 95% observed a single time. Sample: naive CD4+ T cells sorted from blood. Regarding subset: CD45RA+ positively selected. The receptors were gathered from a woman in her 30s in good health.

The gene calls are TRBV11-1 and TRBJ2-1; maybe TRBD1 (6 bases). The V gene lost 1 base and the J gene lost 10 bases, with 20 bases spanning the gap. Germline V lookup: CDR1 SGHAT, CDR2 FQDESV (reference sequence). This CDR3 is built from 16 residues. The CDR3 bases are TGTGCCAGCAGCTTAGTAGGGGGATCATGGGTACGGGAGCAGTTCTTC. Translated, it gives CASSLVGGSWVREQFF.

This sequence joins TRBV6-6 and TRBJ1-1; D may be TRBD1 (5 bases). V dropped 5 bases and J dropped 4 bases, with 17 bases sitting between them. The CDR3 has 15 residues. Germline lookup yields CDR1 MNHNY and CDR2 SVGAGI (reference sequence). DNA for the CDR3: TGTGCCAGCAGTCCGACTGACGGGGGTCGCACTGAAGCTTTCTTT. It yields the protein CASSPTDGGRTEAFF.

The rearrangement uses TRBV7-3 and TRBJ2-3; D unclear. The CDR3 totals 15 residues. CDR1 and CDR2 from the germline V gene are SGHTA and FQGTGA. Trimming stripped 5 bases from V and 6 bases from J, with 18 bases between. This CDR3 reads CASSTVLLGWDTQYF. The CDR3 region has the DNA TGTGCCAGCAGCACGGTCCTTTTGGGGTGGGATACGCAGTATTTT.

The chain combines TRBV6-1 with TRBJ2-7; tentatively, D is TRBD1 or TRBD2 (5 bases each). This CDR3 is built from 14 residues. Germline V gives CDR1 MNHNS, CDR2 SASEGT. V was trimmed by 2 bases and J by 6 bases, leaving 14 bases between them. The CDR3 coding sequence is TGTGCCAGCAGTGAATTAGGGACCAAGGGCGAGCAGTACTTC. Amino acids: CASSELGTKGEQYF.

The chain uses TRBV18 and TRBJ2-5, with D unclear. This CDR3 is 13 amino acids long. Germline CDR1 is KGHSH and CDR2 is LQKENI. Trimming stripped 2 bases from V and 2 bases from J, with 6 bases between. The CDR3 bases are TGTGCCAGCTCACCATACGAGCAAGAGACCCAGTACTTC. Its translation is CASSPYEQETQYF. Full variable domain (remainder filled in from reference TRBV18 and TRBJ2-5): NAGVMQNPRHLVRRRGQEARLRCSPMKGHSHVYWYRQLPEEGLKFMVYLQKENIIDESGMPKERFSAEFPKEGPSILRIQQVVRGDSAAYFCASSPYEQETQYFGPGTRLLVL.

The V call is TRBV12-5, the J call TRBJ2-7; tentative D call: TRBD2 (6 bases). This CDR3 contains 13 residues. Per the germline V gene, CDR1 is LGHNT and CDR2 is FRNRAP. V was shortened by 7 bases and J by 2 bases, with 12 bases between the two germline ends. The CDR3 loop is CASAPGGTYEQYF. The CDR3 DNA reads as TGTGCTAGTGCTCCTGGGGGGACCTACGAGCAGTACTTC.

J is TRBJ2-1 and V is TRBV10-2; TRBD2 is a possible D gene (6 bases). This CDR3 is 14 amino acids long. Trimming cost V 3 bases and J 8 bases, with 14 bases left between them. Looked up from germline, CDR1 is WSHSY and CDR2 is SAAADI. The DNA for the CDR3 is TGCGCCAGCAGTGACGGGAGCGTGATGTATGAGCAGTTCTTC. This gives the protein CASSDGSVMYEQFF.

The rearrangement uses TRBV27 and TRBJ2-5; 12 positions match TRBD2. Matching the DNA end better, TRBJ2-7 makes the J call doubtful. The CDR3 length is 17 residues. The germline CDR1 and CDR2 sequences are MNHEY and SMNVEV (reference sequence). As DNA, the CDR3 is TGTGCCAGCAGTACGACTAGCGGGAGCCGTTCCCGCTACGAGCAGTACTTC. Its protein is CASSTTSGSRSRYEQYF.

This clone was recorded once. CDR3 amino acids: CASSQLQGATNEKLFF. DNA of the CDR3: TGTGCCAGCAGCCAGCTCCAGGGAGCGACTAATGAAAAACTGTTTTTT. The V gene is TRBV4-2, the J gene TRBJ1-4; TRBD1 might be the D (5 bases). The CDR3 extends over 16 amino acids. Trimming removed 3 bases at V and 2 bases at J, with 13 bases between. CDR1 is LGHNA and CDR2 is YNFKEQ in the germline V gene.

This clone was observed a few times. Other DNA sequences in this sample translate to the same CDR3. This chain uses TRBV18 with TRBJ2-3; no definite D call. V dropped 3 bases and J dropped 5 bases, with 6 bases sitting between them. Germline-derived CDR1 and CDR2 are KGHSH and LQKENI. The CDR3 totals 12 residues. The chain's CDR3 is CASSPLGDTQYF. CDR3 DNA: TGTGCCAGCTCACCCCTAGGAGATACGCAGTATTTT.

The V and J genes are TRBV6-6 and TRBJ1-5, with D hard to call. The CDR3 totals 13 residues. CDR1 and CDR2 (germline): MNHNY, SVGAGI (reference sequence). The germline V and J ends were trimmed by 4 bases and 1 base, with 5 bases remaining between them. The CDR3 sequence is CASSSDSNQPQHF. CDR3 coding DNA: TGTGCCAGCAGTTCAGACAGCAATCAGCCCCAGCATTTT.

CDR3 bases: TGTGCCAGCAGTTTGTTAGCGGGATTGCGGCAAGAGACCCAGTACTTC. Translated: CASSLLAGLRQETQYF. V is TRBV7-3 and J is TRBJ2-5; 8 bases align to TRBD2. Germline lookup yields CDR1 SGHTA and CDR2 FQGTGA. The CDR3 contains 16 residues. The V gene end was trimmed by 6 bases and the J gene end by 2 bases; junction bases not matched to a gene: 11.

This chain connects TRBV19 to TRBJ2-7; 9 nucleotides agree with TRBD2. Trimming at V came to 10 bases and at J to 4 bases, leaving 11 bases not matched to a gene. The CDR3 length is 14 residues. CDR1 is LNHDA and CDR2 is SQIVND in the germline V gene (reference sequence). CDR3 nucleotides: TGTGCCACCAGCCTGGCGGGAGGGCCTTACGAGCAGTACTTC. Translation gives CATSLAGGPYEQYF.

This clone was observed once. The sample has other DNA sequences that encode this CDR3 too. The V and J genes are TRBV5-1 and TRBJ2-2, with a weak D call TRBD1 (6 bases). The CDR3 has 15 amino acids. Trimming stripped 0 bases from V and 4 bases from J, with 10 bases between. Germline V gene data show CDR1 as SGHRS and CDR2 as YFSETQ. The CDR3 region has the DNA TGCGCCAGCAGCTTGGGGGGGCGCAGCACCGGGGAGCTGTTTTTT. Translation gives CASSLGGRSTGELFF.

The chain is built from TRBV4-1 and TRBJ2-3; a weak D match, TRBD2 (6 bases). The CDR3 extends over 16 amino acids. Trimming cost V 3 bases and J 0 bases, with 13 bases left between them. The V gene's germline CDR1 is MGHRA and CDR2 YSYEKL. The CDR3 here is CASSHLLAVSTDTQYF. The CDR3 DNA reads as TGCGCCAGCAGCCACCTCTTAGCGGTTAGCACAGATACGCAGTATTTT.

The J gene is TRBJ1-1, the V gene TRBV19; 9 bases match TRBD1. There are 17 residues in the CDR3. V lost 5 bases and J lost 3; bases outside the gene matches: 13. Germline CDR1 and CDR2: LNHDA and SQIVND (reference sequence). The CDR3 nucleotides are TGTGCCAGTAGTTTACAGGGGGCCTCCCTTGGGTACACTGAAGCTTTCTTT. Translated: CASSLQGASLGYTEAFF.

This chain links TRBV5-5 with TRBJ2-1; TRBD2 aligns across 10 bases. The CDR3 covers 19 residues. Germline values: CDR1 SGHKS, CDR2 YYEKEE (reference sequence). V trimming: 4 bases; J trimming: 1 base; junction bases outside the gene matches: 14. The CDR3 region is CASSHPGASGSTSYNEQFF. Here the CDR3 DNA reads TGTGCCAGCAGCCACCCCGGGGCTAGCGGGAGTACTTCCTACAATGAGCAGTTCTTC.

J is TRBJ2-1 and V is TRBV29-1; 7 bases match TRBD2. CDR1 and CDR2 from the germline V gene are SQVTM and ANQGSEA. The CDR3 extends over 13 amino acids. With V trimmed by 4 bases and J by 4 bases, 4 bases remained unmatched. The CDR3 is CSVAGTTYNEQFF. For the CDR3, the DNA is TGCAGCGTTGCCGGGACTACTTACAATGAGCAGTTCTTC.

V gene TRBV28 combines with J gene TRBJ1-6; D gene unclear. Between the trimmed V and J ends, which lost 4 bases and 7 bases, there was a span of 20 bases. CDR1 and CDR2 from the germline V gene are MDHEN and SYDVKM. The length of the CDR3 is 17 residues. The CDR3 spells CASSYQTPGRVNSPLHF. The CDR3 region has the DNA TGTGCCAGCAGTTATCAAACTCCGGGGAGGGTCAATTCACCCCTCCACTTT.

CDR3 sequence (DNA): TGTGCCAGCCGGGTCAGGGCGGGTCAGCCCCAGCATTTT. It yields the protein CASRVRAGQPQHF. The chain carries TRBV27 and TRBJ1-5; D is possibly TRBD1 (5 bases). The CDR3 is 13 residues long. The germline V gene encodes CDR1 MNHEY and CDR2 SMNVEV (reference sequence). V was clipped by 8 bases and J by 6 bases, with 14 bases between them.

The chain links TRBV21-1 to TRBJ1-4. TRBV21-1 counts as a pseudogene. There are 16 residues in the CDR3. CDR3 amino acids: CASSKRPGALNEKLFF. The CDR3 DNA reads as TGTGCCAGCAGCAAAAGGCCCGGCGCCCTAAATGAAAAACTGTTTTTT.

The rearrangement uses TRBV7-2 and TRBJ2-7, with TRBD1 identical over 9 bases. V dropped 5 bases and J dropped 2; count of bases not matched to a gene: 7. Germline CDR1 is SGHTA and CDR2 is FQGNSA. This CDR3 comprises 15 residues. The CDR3 loop reads CASSRGTGRTYEQYF. The DNA of the CDR3 is TGTGCCAGCAGCCGAGGGACAGGGAGAACCTACGAGCAGTACTTC.

The chain joins TRBV6-6 to TRBJ2-3; tentatively, D is TRBD1 (5 bases). The CDR3 consists of 15 residues. Germline assignment: CDR1 MNHNY and CDR2 SVGAGI (reference sequence). Trimming took 4 bases from V and 6 from J, leaving 17 bases between them. The CDR3 protein is CASSSSGANLDTQYF. The CDR3 DNA reads as TGTGCCAGCAGTTCTAGTGGGGCCAATTTGGATACGCAGTATTTT.